This TCR beta chain came from a study of T cell responses to AZD1222 COVID-19 vaccine. Overall study findings and caveats: Spike-specific TCR depth and breadth grew after two AZD1222 doses. Females made up more of the donors, who were largely white British, and clonal diversity may have come out too low. Distributed over spike, vaccine-associated CD4 TCRs predominated at 160-218 and 743-854. Samples come after the peak T cell response, not at day 14.

This CDR3 is 16 amino acids long. The V gene lost 3 bases and the J gene lost 0 bases, with 12 bases spanning the gap. Germline V gene sequence: CDR1 MDHEN, CDR2 SYDVKM. As concerns this clone: Its antigen is not known.

Assay: immunoSEQ multiplex PCR; the TCRdb copy retains only in-frame clones and omits some. The sample has about 67,000 clones; under 90% are singletons. The sequenced sample was peripheral blood, obtained on day 0 of AZD1222 vaccination. This receptor was taken from an adult in good health. The rearrangement uses TRBV28 and TRBJ2-1, with D perhaps TRBD2 (7 bases). The CDR3 region is CASSFWGGISYNEQFF. DNA for the CDR3: TGTGCCAGCAGTTTTTGGGGGGGCATCTCCTACAATGAGCAGTTCTTC.